This T cell receptor (beta chain) was observed in a study of T cells in Graves' hyperthyroidism and ophthalmopathy. The overall study: At initial diagnosis, before any treatment had begun, peripheral blood was obtained.

The study's findings and limits: Blood shared most expanded thyroid clonotypes above 0.001.

TCR beta CDR3 sequences were amplified from RNA transcripts. The HTBI primer set drove a first-round RT-PCR of the TCR CDR3. MiXCR, run by TCRdb on the multiplex PCR reads, gives a single entry per CDR3 protein. The data show hundreds of thousands of distinct CDR3 sequences, over 35% seen once. Comment on this clonotype: What it binds is not known.

Exclusion of a patient resulted from uncontrolled infection, other autoimmune disease, pregnancy or lactation. CDR3 length equals 13 residues. The V gene lost 8 bases and the J gene lost 9 bases, with 18 bases spanning the gap. CDR1 and CDR2 from the germline V gene are SGHNT and YYREEE (reference sequence). The specimen was blood. V and J are TRBV5-4 and TRBJ1-3; D might be TRBD1 (5 bases). The TCR was taken from a woman in her thirties or forties with Graves' hyperthyroidism. The CDR3 sequence is CASTIRGGGTIYF. The CDR3 DNA reads as TGTGCCAGTACGATCCGGGGCGGCGGCACCATATATTTT.